The rows below give T cell receptor beta chains drawn from one sample of a study of response to subunit inactivated influenza vaccine. MiXCR was run by TCRdb on the RT-PCR reads, yielding one entry per CDR3 protein. Among approximately 730,000 distinct CDR3 sequences listed, roughly 14% were seen once. Sequences were derived from PBMCs from blood, sampled 14 to 15 days before vaccination. The source of these receptors is a man in his forties or fifties who received an inactivated influenza vaccine. The conserved cysteine and the conserved F or W are not part of the CDR3 here. Fields, in order: V gene, J gene, CDR3 protein.

v_call: TRBV19
j_call: TRBJ2-3
cdr3_aa: ASSIDALRAGGTQY

v_call: TRBV5-1
j_call: TRBJ2-1
cdr3_aa: ASSWRAEQF

v_call: TRBV4-3
j_call: TRBJ2-1
cdr3_aa: ASSQDPRRVRYNEQF

v_call: TRBV7-6
j_call: TRBJ2-5
cdr3_aa: ASSRGWETQY

v_call: TRBV28
j_call: TRBJ2-5
cdr3_aa: ASRVTGRETQY

v_call: TRBV6-1
j_call: TRBJ2-2
cdr3_aa: ASRNLGRLSNAGELF

v_call: TRBV20-1
j_call: TRBJ2-2
cdr3_aa: SATRTRTTNTGELF

v_call: TRBV12-3/TRBV12-4
j_call: TRBJ2-7
cdr3_aa: ASSGPGQKAYEQY

v_call: TRBV29-1
j_call: TRBJ2-1
cdr3_aa: SVDGGLAGVNPKIPYNEQF

v_call: TRBV18
j_call: TRBJ1-1
cdr3_aa: ASSPTDGQITEAF

v_call: TRBV20-1
j_call: TRBJ2-1
cdr3_aa: SARGGLESSYNEQF

v_call: TRBV7-2
j_call: TRBJ2-2
cdr3_aa: ASRRFRGQAQGELF

v_call: TRBV7-9
j_call: TRBJ1-6
cdr3_aa: ASSLEGDNSPLH